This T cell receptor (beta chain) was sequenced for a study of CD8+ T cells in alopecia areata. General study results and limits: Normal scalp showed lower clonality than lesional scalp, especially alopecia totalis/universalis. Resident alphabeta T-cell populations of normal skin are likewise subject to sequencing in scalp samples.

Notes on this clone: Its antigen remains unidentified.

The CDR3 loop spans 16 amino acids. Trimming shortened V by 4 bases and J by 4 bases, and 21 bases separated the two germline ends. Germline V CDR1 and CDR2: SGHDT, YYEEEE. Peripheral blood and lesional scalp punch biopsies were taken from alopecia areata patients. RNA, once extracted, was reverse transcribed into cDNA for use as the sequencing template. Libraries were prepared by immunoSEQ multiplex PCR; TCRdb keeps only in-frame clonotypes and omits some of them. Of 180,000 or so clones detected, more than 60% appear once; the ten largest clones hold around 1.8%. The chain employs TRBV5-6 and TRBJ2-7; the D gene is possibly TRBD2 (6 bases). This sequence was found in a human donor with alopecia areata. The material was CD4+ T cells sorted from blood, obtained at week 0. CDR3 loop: CASSPDSGSSAYEQYF. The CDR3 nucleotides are TGTGCCAGCAGCCCCGATTCCGGGAGTTCGGCGTACGAGCAGTACTTC.